This T cell receptor (beta chain) appears in the sequencing data of a study of cytomegalovirus exposure and HLA in healthy donors. This PCR relied on a set of 60 Vbeta primers and 13 Jbeta primers. In the source study's methods: Among the unique TCR beta chains that a later analysis counted, about 81 million in all, about 11 million were shared. Profiling relied on immunoSEQ multiplex PCR, and the TCRdb table lists in-frame clones only, not all of them. The DNA gave D and trimming, while V, J and clone size come from that table. The sample contains tens of thousands of clones, approximately 70% of which appear only once. Per germline, CDR1 SNHLY and CDR2 FYNNEI. Trimming took 4 bases from V and 1 from J, leaving 4 bases between them. CDR3 size: 12 residues.

The chain couples TRBV2 to TRBJ1-1, with unresolved D. The specimen was PBMCs. The origin of this receptor is a man in his thirties or forties in good health and CMV-seronegative. The CDR3 protein is CASSAQNTEAFF. CDR3 nucleotide sequence: TGTGCCAGCAGTGCCCAGAACACTGAAGCTTTCTTT. Complete variable domain (other parts from reference TRBV2 and TRBJ1-1): EPEVTQTPSHQVTQMGQEVILRCVPISNHLYFYWYRQILGQKVEFLVSFYNNEISEKSEIFDDQFSVERPDGSNFTLKIRSTKLEDSAMYFCASSAQNTEAFFGQGTRLTVV.